Presented here are 19 T cell receptor beta chains from one specimen sequenced in a study of shared clonotypes between healthy human individuals. CD8 cells regarded as naive lacked CD45RO, were positively chosen for CCR7, and omitted terminally differentiated effector memory CD45RA+ cells. Sequencing was performed with immunoSEQ multiplex PCR; in TCRdb, only in-frame clones are kept and a portion is missing. Of some 1,900,000 clones detected, just under 95% appear once; the ten largest clones hold around 1%. What was sequenced was naive CD8+ T cells sorted from blood. These receptors were collected from a man aged 18 to 30 in good health.

The chain links TRBV4-3 to TRBJ2-2; no clear D. Between the trimmed V and J ends, which lost 4 bases and 7 bases, there was a span of 10 bases. Germline values: CDR1 LGHNA, CDR2 YSLEER. The CDR3 has 13 residues. The CDR3 region is CASSPNVGGELFF. Written as DNA, the CDR3 is TGCGCCAGCAGCCCAAACGTTGGCGGGGAGCTGTTTTTT.

This chain uses TRBV5-6 with TRBJ2-7; 8 positions match TRBD1. The CDR3 is 13 residues long. Germline V gene lookup returns CDR1 SGHDT and CDR2 YYEEEE. The junction had 3 bases not matched to a gene; V was cut back by 4 bases and J by 3 bases. In DNA form, the CDR3 reads TGTGCCAGCAGCGCCGGGACAGGCTACGAGCAGTACTTC. Translation gives CASSAGTGYEQYF.

The CDR3 DNA reads TGTGCCATCAGTGAGTCGGACACAGCCCACGAGCAGTACTTC. The encoded protein is CAISESDTAHEQYF. The chain recombines TRBV10-3 with TRBJ2-7, with TRBD1 as a possible D gene (5 bases). With 0 bases removed from V and 5 bases from J, the gap between germline ends came to 11 bases. The germline CDR1 and CDR2 sequences are ENHRY and SYGVKD. The length of the CDR3 is 14 residues.

CDR3 DNA sequence: TGCGCCAGCAGCCAACTACTAGCGGGAGGTAGTGAGCAGTTCTTC. Residues: CASSQLLAGGSEQFF. The chain links TRBV4-1 to TRBJ2-1, with 12 positions matching TRBD2. Germline assignment: CDR1 MGHRA and CDR2 YSYEKL. V lost 2 bases and J lost 9; bases outside the gene matches: 5. The length of the CDR3 is 15 residues.

V and J are TRBV5-8 and TRBJ1-5, with 10 nucleotides matching TRBD1. J gave up 0 bases and V 9 bases, and 12 bases lay outside the gene matches. The germline CDR1 and CDR2 sequences are SGHTS and YDEGEE. This CDR3 is built from 17 residues. The CDR3, as DNA: TGTGCCAAGAGGGGACAGGGGCCGGTAATTAGCAATCAGCCCCAGCATTTT. It yields the protein CAKRGQGPVISNQPQHF.

The chain has TRBV7-9 and TRBJ2-1; the match to TRBD1 covers 9 bases. The germline gives CDR1 SEHNR, CDR2 FQNEAQ (reference sequence). The CDR3 is 13 amino acids. The trim removed 5 bases at V and 10 bases at J, leaving 6 bases unmatched. Written as DNA, the CDR3 is TGTGCCAGCAGCCCCGCCGGGACAGGGGAGCAGTTCTTC. Residues: CASSPAGTGEQFF.

V and J are TRBV30 and TRBJ1-5; tentative D call: TRBD1 (6 bases). Trimming removed 4 bases from V and 3 bases from J, with 10 bases in between. Germline-derived CDR1 and CDR2 are GTSNPN and SVGIG (reference sequence). CDR3 size: 13 residues. This CDR3 reads CAWTRDNNQPQHF. For the CDR3, the DNA is TGTGCCTGGACCCGGGACAACAATCAGCCCCAGCATTTT.

J is TRBJ2-1 and V is TRBV30; perhaps TRBD2 as D (6 bases). The germline V and J ends were trimmed by 0 bases and 4 bases, with 10 bases remaining between them. Germline values: CDR1 GTSNPN, CDR2 SVGIG (reference sequence). CDR3 size: 14 residues. CDR3 DNA: TGTGCCTGGAGTGTACAGGAGGGTTACAATGAGCAGTTCTTC. Residues: CAWSVQEGYNEQFF.

A word on this clone: An end of the junction does not agree with germline; a read error may underlie this. The V call is TRBV7-7, the J call TRBJ2-2; 11 positions agree with TRBD1. The CDR3 has 16 amino acids. Germline CDR1 and CDR2: SSHAT and FNYEAQ (reference sequence). The CDR3 protein is CASSPGQGVWTGELFF. In DNA form, the CDR3 reads TGTGCTAGCAGCCCGGGACAGGGGGTATGGACCGGGGAGCTGTTTTTT.

V is TRBV4-1 and J is TRBJ1-3; possible D gene TRBD1, 5 bases. In germline, CDR1 is MGHRA, CDR2 YSYEKL. Trimming left V 3 bases short and J 1 base short, with 10 bases between. The CDR3 covers 15 residues. The DNA for the CDR3 is TGCGCCAGCAGCCACCCAGGGACGTCTGGAAACACCATATATTTT. This codes for CASSHPGTSGNTIYF.

This chain links TRBV9 with TRBJ1-6; D unresolved. Germline V gives CDR1 SGDLS, CDR2 YYNGEE. V lost 7 bases, J lost 11 bases, and 10 bases lay in between. The CDR3 extends over 11 amino acids. This CDR3 is CASGESPPLHF. The CDR3 DNA sequence: TGTGCCAGCGGAGAAAGTCCACCCCTCCACTTT.

The CDR3 sequence is CASSHRPGTYNTGELFF. CDR3 DNA sequence: TGTGCCAGCAGCCACCGGCCCGGGACTTATAACACCGGGGAGCTGTTTTTT. V and J are TRBV5-6 and TRBJ2-2, with D perhaps matching TRBD2 (6 bases). With 4 bases removed from V and 2 bases from J, the gap between germline ends came to 18 bases. The CDR3 is 17 residues long. Germline lookup yields CDR1 SGHDT and CDR2 YYEEEE.

A remark on this clone: This CDR3 is also generated by other DNA sequences in the sample. The rearrangement joins TRBV27 to TRBJ2-1, with unresolved D. Germline-derived CDR1 and CDR2 are MNHEY and SMNVEV (reference sequence). This CDR3 comprises 11 residues. Between the trimmed V and J ends, which lost 2 bases and 10 bases, there was a span of 6 bases. In nucleotides, the CDR3 is TGTGCCAGCAGTTTAACGGGCGAGCAGTTCTTC. It encodes CASSLTGEQFF.

V usage is TRBV27 and J usage is TRBJ1-2; TRBD1 agrees at 8 bases. The CDR3 sequence is 16 residues long. CDR1 and CDR2 (germline): MNHEY, SMNVEV (reference sequence). The junction had 12 bases not matched to a gene; V was cut back by 5 bases and J by 4 bases. The CDR3 is CASSPLTGGSVYGYTF. The CDR3 region has the DNA TGTGCCAGCAGTCCCCTAACAGGGGGGAGTGTCTATGGCTACACCTTC.

This chain connects TRBV5-6 to TRBJ2-7, with D maybe TRBD1 (5 bases). Per germline, CDR1 SGHDT and CDR2 YYEEEE. Trimming left V 4 bases short and J 3 bases short, with 11 bases between. This CDR3 comprises 13 residues. The DNA for the CDR3 is TGTGCCAGCAGCCATGGACACGACTACGAGCAGTACTTC. Its protein product is CASSHGHDYEQYF.

The chain links TRBV2 to TRBJ2-5, with TRBD2 identical over 12 bases. The J segment lost 4 bases and the V segment lost 4 bases, leaving 4 bases of the junction unmatched. There are 15 residues in the CDR3. Germline V gives CDR1 SNHLY, CDR2 FYNNEI. CDR3 protein: CASSGLAGVGETQYF. CDR3 sequence (DNA): TGTGCCAGCAGTGGACTAGCGGGAGTGGGAGAGACCCAGTACTTC.

The gene calls are TRBV25-1 and TRBJ2-1; D is unclear. The CDR3 length is 11 residues. Trimming took 4 bases from V and 10 from J, leaving 8 bases between them. Germline V gene sequence: CDR1 MGHDK, CDR2 SYGVNS. The CDR3, as DNA: TGTGCCAGCAGTGGTCACGCCGAGCAGTTCTTC. Protein: CASSGHAEQFF.

V usage is TRBV5-4 and J usage is TRBJ2-5; D ambiguous. Germline V gene lookup returns CDR1 SGHNT and CDR2 YYREEE (reference sequence). Trimming took 0 bases from V and 5 from J, leaving 11 bases between them. The CDR3 loop spans 14 amino acids. CDR3 protein: CASSLESLPETQYF. The CDR3, as DNA: TGTGCCAGCAGCTTGGAGTCCCTCCCCGAGACCCAGTACTTC.

The V gene is TRBV29-1, the J gene TRBJ2-6; D not certain. V was trimmed by 2 bases and J by 0 bases, leaving 11 bases between them. From germline, CDR1 is SQVTM and CDR2 ANQGSEA. The CDR3 runs to 16 residues. The CDR3 DNA reads TGCAGCGTTGAACTAGGAACCCTCTCTGGGGCCAACGTCCTGACTTTC. Amino acids: CSVELGTLSGANVLTF. Based on the CDR3 plus reference TRBV29-1 and TRBJ2-6, the full variable domain is SAVISQKPSRDICQRGTSLTIQCQVDSQVTMMFWYRQQPGQSLTLIATANQGSEATYESGFVIDKFPISRPNLTFSTLTVSNMSPEDSSIYLCSVELGTLSGANVLTFGAGSRLTVL.